This is a list of T cell receptor beta chains from one sample in a study of T cell responses to AZD1222 COVID-19 vaccine. Only in-frame clones appear in the TCRdb table, and some are missing; sequencing was by immunoSEQ multiplex PCR. Of more than 140,000 clones listed, 88% were seen once; the top ten hold 2.2%. The sample in question was peripheral blood, obtained on day 0 of AZD1222 vaccination. The receptors derive from an adult in good health. Both conserved end residues are part of each CDR3. The order of the fields is V gene, J gene, D gene, CDR3 protein, CDR3 DNA. D genes are given only for firm matches.

TRBV4-3,TRBJ1-3,-,CASSQDGTGPSGNTIYF,TGCGCCAGCAGCCAAGACGGAACAGGTCCCTCTGGAAACACCATATATTTT
TRBV3-1/TRBV3-2,TRBJ2-7,-,CASSQGYVSERYF,TGTGCCAGCAGCCAAGGTTACGTTAGCGAGAGGTACTTC
TRBV5-8,TRBJ2-5,-,CASSLNGETQYF,TGTGCCAGCAGCCTGAATGGGGAGACCCAGTACTTC
TRBV29-1,TRBJ1-1,TRBD1,CSVGTGAYGAFF,TGCAGCGTTGGGACAGGGGCCTACGGGGCTTTCTTT
TRBV4-1,TRBJ2-7,TRBD2,CASSPASGRLNEQYF,TGCGCCAGCAGCCCGGCGAGCGGGAGACTTAACGAGCAGTACTTC
TRBV28,TRBJ2-7,TRBD1,CASRGTVAYEQYF,TGTGCCAGCAGGGGGACAGTTGCTTACGAGCAGTACTTC
TRBV12-2,TRBJ2-7,-,CASREEKAGGYEQYF,TGTGCAAGTCGCGAGGAAAAAGCGGGCGGCTACGAGCAGTACTTC
TRBV27,TRBJ2-3,TRBD2,CASSLTSGRGDTQYF,TGTGCCAGCAGTTTAACTAGCGGGAGGGGAGATACGCAGTATTTT
TRBV9,TRBJ2-7,-,CASSVGAGTNAYEQYF,TGTGCCAGCAGCGTAGGAGCCGGGACCAATGCCTACGAGCAGTACTTC
TRBV7-6,TRBJ2-7,-,CASSLERGAISREQYF,TGTGCCAGCAGCTTAGAACGGGGGGCCATTTCTAGGGAGCAGTACTTC
TRBV7-2,TRBJ1-6,TRBD1,CASSRGQGTPPLHF,TGTGCCAGCAGCCGTGGACAGGGAACGCCACCCCTCCACTTT
TRBV5-1,TRBJ1-1,-,CASSPQAASVEAFF,TGCGCCAGCAGCCCACAGGCAGCTTCGGTAGAAGCTTTCTTT
TRBV28,TRBJ1-5,-,CASSSGQNNQPQHF,TGTGCCAGCAGTTCCGGACAAAACAATCAGCCCCAGCATTTT
TRBV14,TRBJ1-2,-,CASSHRLGGSQPNYGYTF,TGTGCCAGCAGCCATAGGCTAGGGGGGTCTCAACCCAACTATGGCTACACCTTC
TRBV21-1,TRBJ2-7,-,CASSKAPMISRAYEQYF,TGTGCCAGCAGCAAAGCCCCCATGATTAGCAGGGCCTACGAGCAGTACTTC
TRBV5-1,TRBJ2-2,-,CASSFRQAGELFF,TGCGCCAGCAGCTTTCGACAGGCCGGGGAGCTGTTTTTT
TRBV28,TRBJ2-7,-,CASSGQGWPYEQYF,TGTGCCAGCAGCGGGCAGGGATGGCCCTACGAGCAGTACTTC
TRBV7-3,TRBJ2-7,TRBD2,CASSPPGGGSRKYF,TGTGCCAGCAGCCCCCCCGGGGGGGGTAGCCGAAAGTACTTC
TRBV30,TRBJ1-1,TRBD1,CAWRWGQMNTEAFF,TGTGCCTGGAGGTGGGGACAGATGAACACTGAAGCTTTCTTT
TRBV11-3,TRBJ1-1,-,CASSFRGNANTEAFF,TGTGCCAGCAGCTTTCGGGGGAACGCCAACACTGAAGCTTTCTTT